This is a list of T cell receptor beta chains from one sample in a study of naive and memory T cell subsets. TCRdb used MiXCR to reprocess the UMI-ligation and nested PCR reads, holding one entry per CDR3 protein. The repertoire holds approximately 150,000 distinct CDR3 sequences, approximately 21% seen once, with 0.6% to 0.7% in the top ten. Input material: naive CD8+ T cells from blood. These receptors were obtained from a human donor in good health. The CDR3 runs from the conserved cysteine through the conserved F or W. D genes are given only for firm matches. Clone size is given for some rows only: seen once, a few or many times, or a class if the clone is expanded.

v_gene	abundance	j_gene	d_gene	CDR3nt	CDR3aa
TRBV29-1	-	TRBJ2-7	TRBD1	TGCAGCGTTGAACCGGGACAGGAGGACGAGCAGTACTTC	CSVEPGQEDEQYF
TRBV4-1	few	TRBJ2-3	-	TGCGCCAGCAGCCAAGATGACCAAGGGGACGGCGGATCCACAGATACGCAGTATTTT	CASSQDDQGDGGSTDTQYF
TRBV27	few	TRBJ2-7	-	TGTGCCAGCAGTTCCGCCCAGGGGGGTCGCTCCTACGAGCAGTACTTC	CASSSAQGGRSYEQYF
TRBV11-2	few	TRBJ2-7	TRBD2	TGTGCCAGCAGCTTCCCACTTCAAGCGGGAGGGCCCTCCTACGAGCAGTACTTC	CASSFPLQAGGPSYEQYF
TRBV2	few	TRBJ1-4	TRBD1	TGTGCCAGCAGTGGAGGGGGGACAGATAAAGTTGCAACTAATGAAAAACTGTTTTTT	CASSGGGTDKVATNEKLFF
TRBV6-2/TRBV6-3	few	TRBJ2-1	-	TGTGCCAGCTTGGGGGACAACAGGTACAATGAGCAGTTCTTC	CASLGDNRYNEQFF
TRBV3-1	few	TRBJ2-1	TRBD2	TGTGCCAGCAGCCAAGAACTGGGACTAGCAAACAATGAGCAGTTCTTC	CASSQELGLANNEQFF
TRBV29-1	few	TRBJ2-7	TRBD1	TGCAGCGTTGAGGGACAGGGCGACGAGCAGTACTTC	CSVEGQGDEQYF
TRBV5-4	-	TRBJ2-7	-	TGTGCCAGCAGCTTCCTCCCAGGGGCGAACTACGAGCAGTACTTC	CASSFLPGANYEQYF
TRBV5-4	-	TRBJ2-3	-	TGTGCCAGCAGCTTGGAGGCAGGGCGGACAGATACGCAGTATTTT	CASSLEAGRTDTQYF
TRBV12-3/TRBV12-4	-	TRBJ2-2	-	TGTGCCAGCAGTTCGGGTTTTGGCGGGGAGCTGTTTTTT	CASSSGFGGELFF
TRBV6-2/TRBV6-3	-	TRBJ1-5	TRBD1	TGTGCCAGCCAGGACAGGGGAGACCAGCCCCAGCATTTT	CASQDRGDQPQHF
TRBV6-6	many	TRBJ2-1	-	TGTGCCAGCAGTTACTCTACGGGATGGAGTGAGCAGTTCTTC	CASSYSTGWSEQFF
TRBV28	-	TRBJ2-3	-	TGTGCCAGCAGTTTATCCAGTGGGGCTAGGTTCACAGATACGCAGTATTTT	CASSLSSGARFTDTQYF
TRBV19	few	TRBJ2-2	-	TGTGCCAGTAGTATCGGCGGGTCCGGGGAGCTGTTTTTT	CASSIGGSGELFF
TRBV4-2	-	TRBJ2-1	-	TGTGCCAGCGGGCGGAGGGCCGATATAGGGGAGCAGTTCTTC	CASGRRADIGEQFF
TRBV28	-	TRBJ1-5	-	TGTGCCAGCAGTTGGGACACTCTAAATCAGCCCCAGCATTTT	CASSWDTLNQPQHF
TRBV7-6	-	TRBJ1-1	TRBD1	TGTGCCAGCAGCTCGGGACAGTTGAACACTGAAGCTTTCTTT	CASSSGQLNTEAFF
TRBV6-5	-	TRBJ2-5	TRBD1	TGTGCCAGCAGTTACTCACCGGGACAGGCAAAAAAGGAGACCCAGTACTTC	CASSYSPGQAKKETQYF
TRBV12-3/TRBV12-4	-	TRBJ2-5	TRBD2	TGTGCCAGCACCTTGAGCGGGAGTCGGGAGACCCAGTACTTC	CASTLSGSRETQYF
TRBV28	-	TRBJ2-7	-	TGTGCCAGCAGTTTAGCGGGACGGTACTACGAGCAGTACTTC	CASSLAGRYYEQYF
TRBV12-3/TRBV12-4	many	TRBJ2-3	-	TGTGCCAGCAGTTTGAGGGATACGCAGTATTTT	CASSLRDTQYF
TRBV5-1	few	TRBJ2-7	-	TGCGCCAGCAGCTTTGACTCGTCCGTTCCCTACGAGCAGTACTTC	CASSFDSSVPYEQYF
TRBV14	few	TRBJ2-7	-	TGTGCCAGCAGCCCAGTTACCTCCTACGAGCAGTACTTC	CASSPVTSYEQYF